This TCR beta chain was recovered during a study of cytomegalovirus exposure and HLA in healthy donors. Concerning this clone: Its specificity is not known.

This CDR3 has 14 amino acids. Germline values: CDR1 SGDLS, CDR2 YYNGEE. V lost 0 bases, J lost 3 bases, and 7 bases lay in between. The PCR employed 60 Vbeta primers together with 13 Jbeta primers. Per the study methods: In a later analysis, of about 80 million unique beta chains, about 10 million appeared in at least two donors. Here immunoSEQ multiplex PCR was the method, and the copy in TCRdb shows in-frame clones only, minus some. The DNA was the basis for D and trimming; V, J and clone size are from that table. The data show 95,000 to 150,000 clones, more than 80% seen once. Study-wide findings and caveats: Previous analysis showed most TCR beta V segments were productive about 87% or about 30% of the time. According to a later analysis, most TCR beta chains associated with CMV appeared HLA-restricted. Because they were indistinguishable, some V segments, including TRBV6-2 and TRBV6-3, were excluded.

This chain connects TRBV9 to TRBJ1-5; tentative D call: TRBD1 (5 bases). This clonotype originated in a man aged 35 to 55 in good health and CMV-seronegative. Sequenced input: PBMCs. The CDR3 here is CASSVEGDNQPQHF. CDR3 in DNA: TGTGCCAGCAGCGTAGAAGGGGACAATCAGCCCCAGCATTTT.